Only a few counts were recorded for the clone carrying this TCR beta chain. Antigen: not known. The CDR3 spans 17 residues. V lost 2 bases to trimming and J lost 4 bases; unmatched junction nucleotides: 8. Germline CDR1 and CDR2: SGHTA and FQGNSA. These data come from a study of T-cell memory formation after mild COVID-19. Background on the study: Clusters were largely donor specific. Study-level results: Pre-infection memory harbored some responding clones, suggesting cross-reactive memory joined. Clones that got smaller from day 15 to 85 had even CD4/CD8, while clones growing later tipped toward CD4+.

TCRdb re-called the 5' RACE reads through MiXCR, storing one row per CDR3 protein. The sample holds 350,000 to 400,000 distinct CDR3 sequences, under 15% seen once. Sequenced sample: PBMCs or a T cell subset sorted from them (not recorded which). The J gene is TRBJ2-1, the V gene TRBV7-2, with 10 bases fitting TRBD2. The receptor was derived from a man between 18 and 35 years old who had mild COVID-19 (a few samples of this study predate the infection). Cell type and time point are not known. The CDR3 protein is CASSLRGGSGGYNEQFF. The CDR3 DNA follows: TGTGCCAGCAGCTTAAGAGGCGGTAGCGGGGGGTACAATGAGCAGTTCTTC.